The 24 T cell receptor beta chains listed next were all sequenced from one sample in a study of T cell changes during pregnancy in multiple sclerosis. Sequencing used immunoSEQ multiplex PCR; TCRdb keeps in-frame clones, though not all of them. The sample has fewer than 45,000 clones, roughly nine tenths seen once. This specimen was CD4+ T cells from peripheral blood mononuclear cells, taken in the first trimester of pregnancy. These receptors all stem from a female donor with multiple sclerosis, enrolled in a pregnancy study.

This clone appeared once. The CDR3 DNA is TGTGCCAGCAGCTTACGACGACATTTCCCAGATACGCAGTATTTT. Protein: CASSLRRHFPDTQYF. This chain uses TRBV7-9 with TRBJ2-3; no firm D call. Germline V gene sequence: CDR1 SEHNR, CDR2 FQNEAQ (reference sequence). The CDR3 length is 15 residues. V was pared by 2 bases and J by 4 bases, with 13 bases between.

The count of this clone is one. V and J are TRBV5-3 and TRBJ1-5; 7 nucleotides line up with TRBD1. TRBV5-3 is annotated as an ORF whose role is uncertain. The CDR3 extends over 18 amino acids. Trimming took 1 base from V and 5 from J; bases not matched to a gene: 15. The CDR3 sequence is CARSLRQGESQRDQPQHF. The CDR3 bases are TGTGCCAGAAGCTTGAGGCAGGGGGAAAGCCAGCGGGATCAGCCCCAGCATTTT.

This chain links TRBV7-7 with TRBJ2-5; 8 nucleotides align to TRBD2. V gave up 1 base and J gave up 5 bases; unmatched junction bases: 6. Germline V lookup: CDR1 SSHAT, CDR2 FNYEAQ (reference sequence). The CDR3 covers 15 residues. The CDR3: CASSLEGLGLETQYF. The CDR3 DNA is TGTGCCAGCAGCTTAGAGGGACTAGGTTTGGAGACCCAGTACTTC.

V usage is TRBV6-5 and J usage is TRBJ2-1; unclear D gene. Germline V gene sequence: CDR1 MNHEY, CDR2 SVGAGI. V lost 1 base, J lost 6 bases, and 13 bases lay in between. The CDR3 sequence is 15 residues long. The DNA of the CDR3 is TGTGCCAGCAGTTACTACTCAACCCGTAGCAATGAGCAGTTCTTC. As protein: CASSYYSTRSNEQFF.

This clone was observed a single time. The V gene is TRBV7-2, the J gene TRBJ1-2; 8 bases line up with TRBD1. The V gene end was trimmed by 5 bases and the J gene end by 1 base; junction bases not matched to a gene: 12. CDR1 is SGHTA and CDR2 is FQGNSA in the germline V gene. This CDR3 contains 17 residues. The CDR3: CASSQIRTGRVNYGYTF. The CDR3 DNA sequence: TGTGCCAGCAGCCAAATCCGGACAGGGCGAGTTAACTATGGCTACACCTTC.

The rearrangement uses TRBV7-6 and TRBJ2-7; 7 bases align to TRBD1. The junction had 7 bases not matched to a gene; V was cut back by 5 bases and J by 3 bases. The CDR3 spans 14 residues. Germline CDR1 SGHVS, CDR2 FNYEAQ. The CDR3 nucleotides read TGTGCCAGCAGCCCTAGGGACAGATTCTACGAGCAGTACTTC. Protein sequence: CASSPRDRFYEQYF.

The chain links TRBV2 to TRBJ1-3; 9 bases are shared with TRBD1. Germline trimming cut 6 bases from V and 7 bases from J; bases unmatched to any gene: 10. This CDR3 comprises 15 residues. CDR1 is SNHLY and CDR2 is FYNNEI in the germline V gene. The CDR3 loop reads CASRPPGQGVNTIYF. CDR3 sequence (DNA): TGTGCCAGCAGACCTCCGGGACAGGGAGTTAACACCATATATTTT.

This clone was seen a few times. J is TRBJ1-5 and V is TRBV5-6; tentatively, D is TRBD1 (6 bases). The CDR3 has 16 residues. Trimming pared 0 bases from V and 7 bases from J, leaving 17 bases between. The germline V gene encodes CDR1 SGHDT and CDR2 YYEEEE. The chain's CDR3 is CASSLAYGKGDQPQHF. In DNA, the CDR3 is TGTGCCAGCAGCTTGGCCTATGGGAAGGGGGACCAGCCCCAGCATTTT.

V gene TRBV19 combines with J gene TRBJ1-1, with D unclear. Germline V gene lookup returns CDR1 LNHDA and CDR2 SQIVND (reference sequence). V lost 7 bases and J lost 0, with 9 bases in between. This CDR3 spans 13 amino acids. The CDR3 spells CASTTQMNTEAFF. The CDR3 nucleotides read TGTGCCAGTACCACACAAATGAACACTGAAGCTTTCTTT.

The chain joins TRBV5-1 to TRBJ1-4; perhaps TRBD1 as D (6 bases). The germline CDR1 and CDR2 sequences are SGHRS and YFSETQ. The CDR3 spans 14 residues. Trimming took off 2 bases at V and 5 bases at J, with 10 bases between the two ends. In nucleotides, the CDR3 is TGCGCCAGCAGCTTCGGACAGCAGAATGAAAAACTGTTTTTT. This translates into CASSFGQQNEKLFF.

The chain links TRBV27 to TRBJ1-2; 8 nucleotides line up with TRBD1. This CDR3 comprises 17 residues. Losses at the gene ends were 0 bases for V and 7 bases for J; bases not matched to a gene: 13. CDR1 is MNHEY, CDR2 SMNVEV, per germline (reference sequence). CDR3: CASSLSVRGLVSGGYTF. The CDR3 DNA reads as TGTGCCAGCAGTTTATCCGTCAGGGGGCTTGTATCAGGTGGCTACACCTTC.

This chain connects TRBV7-9 to TRBJ2-7; perhaps TRBD2 as D (7 bases). In germline, CDR1 is SEHNR, CDR2 FQNEAQ (reference sequence). There are 14 residues in the CDR3. V was shortened by 4 bases and J by 3 bases, with 13 bases between the two germline ends. The CDR3 region has the DNA TGTGCCAGCAGCTCCGAGGGGGGGGGCTACGAGCAGTACTTC. This translates into CASSSEGGGYEQYF. Full variable domain (missing parts from reference TRBV7-9 and TRBJ2-7): DTGVSQNPRHKITKRGQNVTFRCDPISEHNRLYWYRQTLGQGPEFLTYFQNEAQLEKSRLLSDRFSAERPKGSFSTLEIQRTEQGDSAMYLCASSSEGGGYEQYFGPGTRLTVT.

The chain is built from TRBV28 and TRBJ2-2, with D perhaps TRBD1 (6 bases). The CDR3 runs to 14 residues. V was trimmed by 7 bases and J by 5 bases, leaving 14 bases between them. From germline, CDR1 is MDHEN and CDR2 SYDVKM. Here the CDR3 reads CASITGQVTGELFF. CDR3 DNA: TGTGCCAGCATCACAGGGCAGGTTACCGGGGAGCTGTTTTTT. Variable domain in full (rest from reference TRBV28 and TRBJ2-2): DVKVTQSSRYLVKRTGEKVFLECVQDMDHENMFWYRQDPGLGLRLIYFSYDVKMKEKGDIPEGYSVSREKKERFSLILESASTNQTSMYLCASITGQVTGELFFGEGSRLTVL.

The J gene is TRBJ1-1, the V gene TRBV9, with a weak D call TRBD1 (5 bases). Germline V lookup: CDR1 SGDLS, CDR2 YYNGEE. V was clipped by 0 bases and J by 5 bases, with 14 bases between them. CDR3 length: 15 residues. The CDR3 region is CASSVGGGGGTEAFF. DNA of the CDR3: TGTGCCAGCAGCGTAGGGGGTGGGGGAGGGACTGAAGCTTTCTTT.

The chain carries TRBV4-2 and TRBJ1-6; D ambiguous. The germline V gene has CDR1 LGHNA and CDR2 YNFKEQ. The CDR3 runs to 16 residues. The V end was cut by 0 bases, the J end by 6 bases, with 12 bases between. In DNA, the CDR3 is TGTGCCAGCAGCCAAGAAGGAGGCAGCAGTAATTCACCCCTCCACTTT. Protein: CASSQEGGSSNSPLHF.

This clone was recorded only once. The chain links TRBV25-1 to TRBJ2-1, with 10 bases aligning to TRBD2. The CDR3 consists of 15 residues. Germline CDR1 is MGHDK and CDR2 is SYGVNS. V lost 3 bases and J lost 6; bases outside the gene matches: 5. CDR3 in amino acids: CASSDPGLAINEQFF. In DNA, the CDR3 is TGTGCCAGCAGTGACCCGGGACTAGCGATCAATGAGCAGTTCTTC.

This chain connects TRBV5-1 to TRBJ2-1, with 14 bases fitting TRBD2. Germline CDR1 reads SGHRS; CDR2 reads YFSETQ. The CDR3 is made up of 16 amino acids. V gave up 5 bases and J gave up 8 bases; unmatched junction bases: 9. CDR3 sequence: CASRFPGLAGVDEQFF. The CDR3 nucleotides are TGCGCCAGCAGATTCCCGGGACTAGCGGGAGTCGATGAGCAGTTCTTC.

The chain combines TRBV19 with TRBJ2-2; perhaps TRBD1 as D (5 bases). This CDR3 is 13 amino acids long. Germline assignment: CDR1 LNHDA and CDR2 SQIVND (reference sequence). Trimming left V 8 bases short and J 2 bases short, with 9 bases between. The CDR3 region is CASATANTGELFF. The CDR3 nucleotides read TGTGCCAGTGCGACAGCTAACACCGGGGAGCTGTTTTTT.

The rearrangement joins TRBV6-4 to TRBJ1-1; 7 positions match TRBD1. Trimming cost V 3 bases and J 6 bases; bases outside gene matches: 16. The CDR3 has 17 residues. Germline loops: CDR1 MRHNA, CDR2 SNTAGT. The CDR3 region has the DNA TGTGCCAGCAGTGATCTCTGTACGACAGGGCTGGCCTCTGAAGCTTTCTTT. This gives the protein CASSDLCTTGLASEAFF.

This chain links TRBV4-3 with TRBJ2-3, with D possibly matching TRBD2 (6 bases). Between the trimmed V and J ends, which lost 0 bases and 6 bases, there was a span of 25 bases. The CDR3 totals 19 residues. Germline V gene data show CDR1 as LGHNA and CDR2 as YSLEER. The CDR3 region is CASSQEDSFGDFFRDTQYF. For the CDR3, the DNA is TGCGCCAGCAGCCAAGAAGATTCGTTTGGGGACTTTTTTAGGGATACGCAGTATTTT.

This sequence joins TRBV19 and TRBJ2-5; 13 nucleotides match TRBD2. The CDR3 covers 19 residues. The germline gives CDR1 LNHDA, CDR2 SQIVND (reference sequence). Trimming removed 2 bases from V and 6 bases from J; junction bases left unmatched: 15. The CDR3 DNA sequence: TGTGCCAGTAGTATAAACCCCAAACTAGCGGGAGGGCCTGCGAAGACCCAGTACTTC. Translating it yields CASSINPKLAGGPAKTQYF.

This sequence joins TRBV27 and TRBJ1-2, with 9 bases fitting TRBD1. This CDR3 is 14 amino acids long. Per germline, CDR1 MNHEY and CDR2 SMNVEV (reference sequence). V lost 2 bases, J lost 4 bases, and 2 bases stayed unmatched. Written as DNA, the CDR3 is TGTGCCAGCAGTTTACGGACAGGGGTCTATGGCTACACCTTC. The encoded protein is CASSLRTGVYGYTF.

V gene TRBV27 combines with J gene TRBJ2-7, with D maybe TRBD1 (5 bases). With 6 bases removed from V and 2 bases from J, the gap between germline ends came to 14 bases. The germline V gene encodes CDR1 MNHEY and CDR2 SMNVEV (reference sequence). The CDR3 totals 14 residues. This CDR3 reads CASRRTGTTYEQYF. CDR3 DNA sequence: TGTGCCAGCAGGCGAACAGGCACCACCTACGAGCAGTACTTC.

The V gene is TRBV27, the J gene TRBJ1-2; D not resolved. Germline V CDR1 and CDR2: MNHEY, SMNVEV (reference sequence). Trimming pared 6 bases from V and 7 bases from J, leaving 12 bases between. The CDR3 runs 12 residues. CDR3 protein: CASSPRGIGYTF. CDR3 DNA: TGTGCCAGCAGCCCTCGGGGTATTGGCTACACCTTC.